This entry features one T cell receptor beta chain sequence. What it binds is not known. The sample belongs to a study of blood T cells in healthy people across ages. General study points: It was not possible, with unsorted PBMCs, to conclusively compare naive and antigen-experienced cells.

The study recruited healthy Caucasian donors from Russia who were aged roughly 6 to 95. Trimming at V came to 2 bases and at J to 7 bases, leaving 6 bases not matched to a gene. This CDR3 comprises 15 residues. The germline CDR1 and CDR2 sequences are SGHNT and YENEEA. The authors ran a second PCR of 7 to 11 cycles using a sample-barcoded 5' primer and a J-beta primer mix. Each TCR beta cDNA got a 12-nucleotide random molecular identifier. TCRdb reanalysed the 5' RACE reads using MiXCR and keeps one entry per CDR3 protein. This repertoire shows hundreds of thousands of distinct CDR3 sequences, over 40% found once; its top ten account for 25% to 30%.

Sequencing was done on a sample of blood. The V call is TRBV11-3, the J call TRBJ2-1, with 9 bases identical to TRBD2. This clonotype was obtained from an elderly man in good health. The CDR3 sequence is CASSLLAGGLNEQFF. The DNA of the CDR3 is TGTGCCAGCAGCTTATTGGCGGGAGGGTTGAATGAGCAGTTCTTC.